The sequence of this T cell receptor (beta chain) was determined in a study of lymphopenia after photon versus proton radiotherapy. Clones were sequenced by immunoSEQ multiplex PCR, and TCRdb holds only the in-frame ones, with some missing. The table shows roughly 4,700 clones, with roughly 88% occurring only once. CDR1 and CDR2 (germline): MNHEY, SVGAGI. V lost 2 bases, J lost 6 bases, and 5 bases stayed unmatched. This CDR3 contains 15 residues. Study-wide findings and caveats: After the lymphocyte nadir, photon-treated repertoires showed oligoclonal expansion, especially of CD8+ Temra cells.

In this sample, this clone is hyperexpanded (1% or more). Its specificity is unknown. The receptor comes from a man older than 75 with cholangiocarcinoma. This specimen consisted of peripheral blood, obtained from a patient treated with photon-based radiotherapy. The chain joins TRBV6-5 to TRBJ1-3, with TRBD1 identical over 9 bases. CDR3 sequence: CASSYGQGTENTIYF. In DNA form, the CDR3 reads TGTGCCAGCAGTTACGGACAGGGGACAGAAAACACCATATATTTT.